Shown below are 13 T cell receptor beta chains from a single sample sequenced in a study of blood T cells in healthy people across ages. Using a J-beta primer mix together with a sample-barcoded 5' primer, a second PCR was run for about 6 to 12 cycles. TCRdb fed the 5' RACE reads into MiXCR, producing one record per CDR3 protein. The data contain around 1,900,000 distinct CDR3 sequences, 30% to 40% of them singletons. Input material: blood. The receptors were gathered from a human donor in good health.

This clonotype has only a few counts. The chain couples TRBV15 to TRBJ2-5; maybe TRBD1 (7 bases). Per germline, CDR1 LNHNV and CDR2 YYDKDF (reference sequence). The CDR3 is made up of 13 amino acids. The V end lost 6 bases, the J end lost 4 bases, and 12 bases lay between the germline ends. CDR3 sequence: CATRRQGGETQYF. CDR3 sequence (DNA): TGTGCCACCAGACGTCAGGGGGGAGAGACCCAGTACTTC.

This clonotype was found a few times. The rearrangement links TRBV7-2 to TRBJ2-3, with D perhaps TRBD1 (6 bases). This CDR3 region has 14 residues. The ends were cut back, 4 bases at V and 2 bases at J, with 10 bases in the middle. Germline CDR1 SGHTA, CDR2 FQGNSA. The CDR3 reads CASSSRTDTDTQYF. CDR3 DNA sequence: TGTGCCAGCAGCTCCCGGACAGACACAGATACGCAGTATTTT.

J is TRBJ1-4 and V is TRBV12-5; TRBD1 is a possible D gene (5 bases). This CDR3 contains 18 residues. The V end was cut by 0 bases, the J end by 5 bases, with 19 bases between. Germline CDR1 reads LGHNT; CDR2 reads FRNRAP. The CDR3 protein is CASGLVLYPTGGNEKLFF. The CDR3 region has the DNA TGTGCTAGTGGTTTGGTACTGTACCCGACCGGGGGGAATGAAAAACTGTTTTTT.

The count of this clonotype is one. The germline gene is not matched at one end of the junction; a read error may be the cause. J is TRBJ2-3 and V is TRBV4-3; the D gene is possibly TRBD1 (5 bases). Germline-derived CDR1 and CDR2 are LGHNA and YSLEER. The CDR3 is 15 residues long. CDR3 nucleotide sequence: TGCGCCGGCAGCCAAGATGCAGGGTACACAGATACGCAGTATTTT. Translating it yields CAGSQDAGYTDTQYF.

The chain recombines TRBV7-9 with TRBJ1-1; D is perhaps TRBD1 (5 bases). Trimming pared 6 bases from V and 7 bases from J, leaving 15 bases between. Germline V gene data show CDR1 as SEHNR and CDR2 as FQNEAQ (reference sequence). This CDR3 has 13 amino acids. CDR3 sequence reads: CASSRGARIEAFF. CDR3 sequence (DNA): TGTGCCAGCAGTCGAGGGGCCCGGATTGAAGCTTTCTTT.

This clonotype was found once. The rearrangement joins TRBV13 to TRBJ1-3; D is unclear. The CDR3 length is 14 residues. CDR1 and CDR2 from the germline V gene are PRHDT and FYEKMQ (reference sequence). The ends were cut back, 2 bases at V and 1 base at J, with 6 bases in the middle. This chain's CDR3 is CASSLLASGNTIYF. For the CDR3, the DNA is TGTGCCAGCAGCTTACTGGCATCTGGAAACACCATATATTTT.

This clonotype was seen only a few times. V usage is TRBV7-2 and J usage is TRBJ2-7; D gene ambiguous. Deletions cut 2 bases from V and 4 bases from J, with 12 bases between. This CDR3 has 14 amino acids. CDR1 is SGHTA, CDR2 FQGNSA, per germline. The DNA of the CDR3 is TGTGCCAGCAGCTTACGGCCTTTGAGGTACGAGCAGTACTTC. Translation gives CASSLRPLRYEQYF.

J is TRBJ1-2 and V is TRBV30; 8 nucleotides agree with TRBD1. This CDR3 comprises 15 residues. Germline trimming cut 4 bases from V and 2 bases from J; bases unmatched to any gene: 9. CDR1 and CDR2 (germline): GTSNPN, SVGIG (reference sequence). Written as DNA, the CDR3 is TGTGCCTGGACCATAACAGGGGGACTAAACTATGGCTACACCTTC. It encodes CAWTITGGLNYGYTF.

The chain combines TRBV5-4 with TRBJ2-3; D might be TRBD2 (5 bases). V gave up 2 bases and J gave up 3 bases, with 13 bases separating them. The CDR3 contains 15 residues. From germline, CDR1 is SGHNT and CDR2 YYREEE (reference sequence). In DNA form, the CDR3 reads TGTGCCAGCAGCTTCGACTACTCCCAAACAGATACGCAGTATTTT. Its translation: CASSFDYSQTDTQYF.

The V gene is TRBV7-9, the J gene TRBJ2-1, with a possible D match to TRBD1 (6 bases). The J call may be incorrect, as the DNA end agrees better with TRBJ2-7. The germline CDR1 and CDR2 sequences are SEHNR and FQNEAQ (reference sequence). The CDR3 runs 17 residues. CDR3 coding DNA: TGTGCCAGCAGGCCAATCGCCACCGGGACACCCACCTACGAGCAGTACTTC. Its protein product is CASRPIATGTPTYEQYF.

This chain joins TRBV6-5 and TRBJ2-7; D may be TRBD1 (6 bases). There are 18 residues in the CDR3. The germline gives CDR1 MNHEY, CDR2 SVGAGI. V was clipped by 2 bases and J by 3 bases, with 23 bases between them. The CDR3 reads CASSYGVQQGKRGYEQYF. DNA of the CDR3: TGTGCCAGCAGTTACGGGGTCCAACAGGGTAAGAGGGGCTACGAGCAGTACTTC.

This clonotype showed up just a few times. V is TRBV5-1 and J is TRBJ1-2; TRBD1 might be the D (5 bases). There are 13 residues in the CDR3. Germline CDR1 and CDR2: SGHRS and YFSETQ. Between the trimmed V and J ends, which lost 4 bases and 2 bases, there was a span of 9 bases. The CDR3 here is CASSTRVNYGYTF. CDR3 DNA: TGCGCCAGCAGCACCAGGGTGAACTATGGCTACACCTTC.

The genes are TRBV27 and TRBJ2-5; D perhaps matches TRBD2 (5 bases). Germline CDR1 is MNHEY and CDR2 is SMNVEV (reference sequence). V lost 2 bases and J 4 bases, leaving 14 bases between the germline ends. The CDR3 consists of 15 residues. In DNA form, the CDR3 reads TGTGCCAGCAGTTTAGGAAGGGAGAGGCTAGAGACCCAGTACTTC. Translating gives CASSLGRERLETQYF.